The rows below give T cell receptor beta chains drawn from one sample of a study of blood T cell repertoires in COVID-19. Only in-frame clones appear in the TCRdb table, and some are missing; sequencing was by immunoSEQ multiplex PCR. The sample lists some 190,000 clones, 84% occurring once. Specimen: PBMCs or T cells enriched from blood (not recorded which). Source of these receptors: a woman aged 25 to 39 who had been exposed to COVID-19. The CDR3 runs from the conserved cysteine through the conserved F or W. D genes are given only for firm matches. Size is stated for part of the rows, as once, few or many counts, or as a class when the clone is expanded.

j_call d_call v_call clone_size cdr3_aa cdr3_nt
TRBJ1-2 . TRBV7-9 . CASSLVASGRGYTF TGTGCCAGCAGCTTAGTCGCTTCAGGGCGCGGCTACACCTTC
TRBJ1-1 TRBD1 TRBV14 . CASSHKQGSEAFF TGTGCCAGCAGCCACAAACAGGGGAGTGAAGCTTTCTTT
TRBJ1-1 TRBD1 TRBV4-1 . CASSPDRVNTEAFF TGCGCCAGCAGCCCGGACAGGGTGAACACTGAAGCTTTCTTT
TRBJ1-5 . TRBV27 once CASTLDSSRPQHF TGTGCCAGCACCCTGGACAGCTCCCGGCCCCAGCATTTT
TRBJ1-6 TRBD1 TRBV9 . CASSLGQGVNSPLHF TGTGCCAGCAGCCTCGGACAGGGTGTCAATTCACCCCTCCACTTT
TRBJ2-6 TRBD2 TRBV5-1 . CASSLVNLGEGSGANVLTF TGCGCCAGCAGCTTGGTAAACTTAGGGGAGGGCTCTGGGGCCAACGTCCTGACTTTC
TRBJ1-1 TRBD1 TRBV10-1 . CADRGTGTEAFF TGCGCTGACAGGGGAACGGGCACTGAAGCTTTCTTT
TRBJ2-5 . TRBV5-4 . CASSLDPRQETQYF TGTGCCAGCAGCTTGGATCCCAGGCAAGAGACCCAGTACTTC
TRBJ2-7 . TRBV5-1 . CASSSSGEQYF TGCGCCAGCAGTAGCTCGGGGGAGCAGTACTTC
TRBJ2-3 . TRBV21-1 few CASSKGPSGSLTDTQYF TGTGCCAGCAGCAAAGGTCCCAGCGGGAGCCTCACAGATACGCAGTATTTT
TRBJ1-5 TRBD1 TRBV3-1/TRBV3-2 . CASSQAGGGQPQHF TGTGCCAGCAGCCAAGCAGGGGGCGGCCAGCCCCAGCATTTT
TRBJ2-1 TRBD2 TRBV5-7 . CASRYTSGGNSYNEQFF TGTGCCAGCAGGTACACTAGCGGGGGCAACTCCTACAATGAGCAGTTCTTC